These T cell receptor beta chains were read from a single sample in a study of T cell responses to AZD1222 COVID-19 vaccine. TCRdb's copy holds only in-frame clones and misses some; the assay was immunoSEQ multiplex PCR. The table records about 180,000 clones, almost 90% of them present only once. The sample here was peripheral blood, taken 28 days after the second AZD1222 dose. All receptors derive from an adult who received the AZD1222 COVID-19 vaccine. The CDR3 runs from the conserved cysteine through the conserved F or W. The order of the fields is clone size, D gene, J gene, V gene, CDR3 DNA, CDR3 protein. A D gene is named only where the DNA matches it firmly. Only some rows state a clone size, as once, few, many or a class for expanded clones.

clone size: NA
D gene: NA
J gene: TRBJ1-3
V gene: TRBV15
CDR3 DNA: TGTGCCACTGGACAGCCTAGCTCTGGAAACACCATATATTTT
CDR3 protein: CATGQPSSGNTIYF

clone size: NA
D gene: NA
J gene: TRBJ2-3
V gene: TRBV19
CDR3 DNA: TGTGCCAGTAGATGGCGGGGGCACACAGATACGCAGTATTTT
CDR3 protein: CASRWRGHTDTQYF

clone size: NA
D gene: TRBD1
J gene: TRBJ1-5
V gene: TRBV19
CDR3 DNA: TGTGCCAGTAGTTTACAGGGGGCGGGTCGCAATCAGCCCCAGCATTTT
CDR3 protein: CASSLQGAGRNQPQHF

clone size: NA
D gene: NA
J gene: TRBJ1-2
V gene: TRBV30
CDR3 DNA: TGTGCCTGGAGCGCCTGGAGTAGGACCAGCTATGGCTACACCTTC
CDR3 protein: CAWSAWSRTSYGYTF

clone size: NA
D gene: NA
J gene: TRBJ1-3
V gene: TRBV19
CDR3 DNA: TGTGCCAGTAGTACAGACCATGGGACGGCCCGACGTGGGAACACCATATATTTT
CDR3 protein: CASSTDHGTARRGNTIYF

clone size: NA
D gene: NA
J gene: TRBJ2-2
V gene: TRBV10-1
CDR3 DNA: TGCGCCAGCAGTCCACAGGGACCCAACACCGGGGAGCTGTTTTTT
CDR3 protein: CASSPQGPNTGELFF

clone size: NA
D gene: NA
J gene: TRBJ2-2
V gene: TRBV9
CDR3 DNA: TGTGCCAGCAGCGTAGATGGCAGGAAAGTAAACGGGGAGCTGTTTTTT
CDR3 protein: CASSVDGRKVNGELFF

clone size: NA
D gene: TRBD1
J gene: TRBJ2-7
V gene: TRBV5-1
CDR3 DNA: TGCGCCAGCAGCTTGGCCCGGACAGGGTCCTACGAGCAGTACTTC
CDR3 protein: CASSLARTGSYEQYF

clone size: NA
D gene: NA
J gene: TRBJ2-1
V gene: TRBV19
CDR3 DNA: TGTGCCACCGAACCATTCCCGGCTTCGAATGAGCAGTTCTTC
CDR3 protein: CATEPFPASNEQFF

clone size: NA
D gene: NA
J gene: TRBJ2-2
V gene: TRBV5-4
CDR3 DNA: TGTGCCAGCAGCCTAATCAACACCGGGGAGCTGTTTTTT
CDR3 protein: CASSLINTGELFF

clone size: NA
D gene: TRBD1
J gene: TRBJ2-4
V gene: TRBV11-1
CDR3 DNA: TGTGCCAGCAGAAACAGGGGGGCGGCCAAAAACATTCAGTACTTC
CDR3 protein: CASRNRGAAKNIQYF

clone size: NA
D gene: NA
J gene: TRBJ1-4
V gene: TRBV6-6
CDR3 DNA: TGTGCCAGCAGTTACCAAACTAATGAAAAACTGTTTTTT
CDR3 protein: CASSYQTNEKLFF

clone size: NA
D gene: NA
J gene: TRBJ1-5
V gene: TRBV6-6
CDR3 DNA: TGTGCCAGCAGTTACTCGGACGGGACAAATCAGCCCCAGCATTTT
CDR3 protein: CASSYSDGTNQPQHF

clone size: NA
D gene: NA
J gene: TRBJ1-2
V gene: TRBV6-4
CDR3 DNA: TGTGCCAGCAGTGACCCCCACGCATCTCACTATGGCTACACCTTC
CDR3 protein: CASSDPHASHYGYTF

clone size: few
D gene: NA
J gene: TRBJ1-1
V gene: TRBV28
CDR3 DNA: TGTGCCAGCCGGGGCACCTCGGGGGCCCTGAACACTGAAGCTTTCTTT
CDR3 protein: CASRGTSGALNTEAFF

clone size: NA
D gene: NA
J gene: TRBJ1-2
V gene: TRBV9
CDR3 DNA: TGTGCCAGCAGCGCCCCACAGGATCCATATGGCTACACCTTC
CDR3 protein: CASSAPQDPYGYTF

clone size: NA
D gene: NA
J gene: TRBJ2-3
V gene: TRBV5-1
CDR3 DNA: TGCGCCAGCAGCTTGGAAGGGAGGAGCCGCACAGATACGCAGTATTTT
CDR3 protein: CASSLEGRSRTDTQYF

clone size: once
D gene: NA
J gene: TRBJ1-1
V gene: TRBV3-1/TRBV3-2
CDR3 DNA: TGTGCCAGCAGCCAATATCTGAACACTGAAGCTTTCTTT
CDR3 protein: CASSQYLNTEAFF

clone size: few
D gene: TRBD1
J gene: TRBJ1-4
V gene: TRBV9
CDR3 DNA: TGTGCCAGCAGCCCCGATGGGACAGGGAGTGAAAAACTGTTTTTT
CDR3 protein: CASSPDGTGSEKLFF

clone size: NA
D gene: TRBD1
J gene: TRBJ1-4
V gene: TRBV19
CDR3 DNA: TGTGCCAGTAGTATACGACAGGGTAATGAAAAACTGTTTTTT
CDR3 protein: CASSIRQGNEKLFF

clone size: NA
D gene: NA
J gene: TRBJ1-5
V gene: TRBV19
CDR3 DNA: TGTGCCAGTAGTACGCTGGGGGGGGTTGGCCAGCCCCAGCATTTT
CDR3 protein: CASSTLGGVGQPQHF

clone size: once
D gene: NA
J gene: TRBJ2-1
V gene: TRBV18
CDR3 DNA: TGTGCCAGCTCACCAGAAAATGAGCAGTTCTTC
CDR3 protein: CASSPENEQFF

clone size: few
D gene: NA
J gene: TRBJ2-3
V gene: TRBV29-1
CDR3 DNA: TGCAGCGTTGGACCCGATAGCACAGATACGCAGTATTTT
CDR3 protein: CSVGPDSTDTQYF

clone size: NA
D gene: NA
J gene: TRBJ2-1
V gene: TRBV3-1/TRBV3-2
CDR3 DNA: TGTGCCAGCAGGTCATATGGTGATGAGCAGTTCTTC
CDR3 protein: CASRSYGDEQFF

clone size: NA
D gene: NA
J gene: TRBJ2-5
V gene: TRBV6-6
CDR3 DNA: TGTGCCAGCAGTGCCGGGGGTCAAGAGACCCAGTACTTC
CDR3 protein: CASSAGGQETQYF

clone size: NA
D gene: NA
J gene: TRBJ1-1
V gene: TRBV5-5
CDR3 DNA: TGTGCCAGCAGCGTTACATCGAACACTGAAGCTTTCTTT
CDR3 protein: CASSVTSNTEAFF

clone size: NA
D gene: NA
J gene: TRBJ1-3
V gene: TRBV5-4
CDR3 DNA: TGTGCCAGCAGCCCGGCAGGAGGACAACCTTCCTCTGGAAACACCATATATTTT
CDR3 protein: CASSPAGGQPSSGNTIYF

clone size: NA
D gene: TRBD2
J gene: TRBJ2-7
V gene: TRBV19
CDR3 DNA: TGTGCCAGTAGTCGGGCTAGCGGGACATACGAGCAGTACTTC
CDR3 protein: CASSRASGTYEQYF

clone size: NA
D gene: TRBD1
J gene: TRBJ1-1
V gene: TRBV5-6
CDR3 DNA: TGTGCCAGCAGCACGTCCCGGGACAGGGTCGGAACTGAAGCTTTCTTT
CDR3 protein: CASSTSRDRVGTEAFF

clone size: NA
D gene: TRBD2
J gene: TRBJ2-7
V gene: TRBV7-2
CDR3 DNA: TGTGCCAGCAGCTTAGACGGAGCGGGGGCACCCTACGAGCAGTACTTC
CDR3 protein: CASSLDGAGAPYEQYF

clone size: NA
D gene: NA
J gene: TRBJ1-6
V gene: TRBV2
CDR3 DNA: TGTGCCAGCAGTGTGGGGCTGGAGCATTCACCCCTCCACTTT
CDR3 protein: CASSVGLEHSPLHF

clone size: NA
D gene: NA
J gene: TRBJ2-7
V gene: TRBV5-6
CDR3 DNA: TGTGCCAGCAGCTTGAGATACTACGAGCAGTACTTC
CDR3 protein: CASSLRYYEQYF

clone size: NA
D gene: TRBD2
J gene: TRBJ2-5
V gene: TRBV6-5
CDR3 DNA: TGTGCCAGCACGCCGGGACTAATTACTGAGACCCAGTACTTC
CDR3 protein: CASTPGLITETQYF

clone size: NA
D gene: NA
J gene: TRBJ1-4
V gene: TRBV19
CDR3 DNA: TGTGCCAGTAGCTTAAGACGACAAGTTCAGAATGAAAAACTGTTTTTT
CDR3 protein: CASSLRRQVQNEKLFF

clone size: NA
D gene: NA
J gene: TRBJ1-2
V gene: TRBV28
CDR3 DNA: TGTGCCAGCGGAGGGAGACAGGCCTCCTATGGCTACACCTTC
CDR3 protein: CASGGRQASYGYTF

clone size: NA
D gene: NA
J gene: TRBJ1-1
V gene: TRBV13
CDR3 DNA: TGTGCCAGCAGCATCAAAGCAGGACAGATGAACACTGAAGCTTTCTTT
CDR3 protein: CASSIKAGQMNTEAFF

clone size: NA
D gene: NA
J gene: TRBJ2-1
V gene: TRBV5-3
CDR3 DNA: TGTGCCAGAAGCTTGGGGGGTTACTCCTACAATGAGCAGTTCTTC
CDR3 protein: CARSLGGYSYNEQFF

clone size: NA
D gene: NA
J gene: TRBJ2-1
V gene: TRBV21-1
CDR3 DNA: TGTGCCAGCACCTCCGGGACAGGGAACAATGAGCAGTTCTTC
CDR3 protein: CASTSGTGNNEQFF

clone size: NA
D gene: NA
J gene: TRBJ1-1
V gene: TRBV19
CDR3 DNA: TGTGCCAGTAGAAATAGGGGGAGGGAGACTGAAGCTTTCTTT
CDR3 protein: CASRNRGRETEAFF

clone size: NA
D gene: TRBD2
J gene: TRBJ2-1
V gene: TRBV6-4
CDR3 DNA: TGTGCCAGCAGTGACTCCTCGACTAGCGGGGGCCACAATGAGCAGTTCTTC
CDR3 protein: CASSDSSTSGGHNEQFF

clone size: NA
D gene: NA
J gene: TRBJ2-7
V gene: TRBV9
CDR3 DNA: TGTGCCAGCAGCGTAGATGGGAGAATCTACGAGCAGTACTTC
CDR3 protein: CASSVDGRIYEQYF

clone size: NA
D gene: NA
J gene: TRBJ2-2
V gene: TRBV9
CDR3 DNA: TGTGCCCCGTGTAGCGACACCGGGGAGCTGTTTTTT
CDR3 protein: CAPCSDTGELFF

clone size: once
D gene: TRBD2
J gene: TRBJ2-2
V gene: TRBV9
CDR3 DNA: TGTGCCAGCAGCGTCAGAGGTCCGGCTAGCGGGGGGGCTCTCGGCACCGGGGAGCTGTTTTTT
CDR3 protein: CASSVRGPASGGALGTGELFF

clone size: NA
D gene: NA
J gene: TRBJ1-2
V gene: TRBV6-4
CDR3 DNA: TGTGCCAGCAGTCCGGACAAAGGCTATGGCTACACCTTC
CDR3 protein: CASSPDKGYGYTF